This TCR beta chain is from a study of cytomegalovirus exposure and HLA in healthy donors (dated by TCRdb to the late 2010s). Regarding the research as a whole: According to a later analysis, one platform produced both the roughly 130 validation repertoires and the 730 or so repertoires of the first cohort. The aim of the study was to test whether cataloging public T cell receptors could identify signatures of past pathogen exposure. A separate validation cohort of roughly 110 different subjects was used in addition to the roughly 700-subject first cohort. The study combined high-throughput TCR immunosequencing, statistical association of individual TCRs with disease status, and machine learning to predict cytomegalovirus infection status. Broader findings and caveats from the paper: The classifier was reported to diagnose cytomegalovirus status with high specificity and sensitivity in both the original cohort and the validation cohort. Most TCR sequences were observed very rarely across donors, whereas some public TCRs were present in many individuals. According to the authors, the approach could potentially be generalized to other disease states and immunological phenotypes. Of the cluster scores, roughly 93% were above 0 in a later analysis, which found that TCRs clustered in the first cohort also tended to co-occur in the approximately 110 validation repertoires. The study listed 164 TCR beta chains as associated with cytomegalovirus. The validation cohort had no HLA typing available for a later analysis, so co-occurrence within that cohort was assessed over all 120 or so repertoires. In vitro tests confirmed that three of the cytomegalovirus-associated TCR beta chains recognize cytomegalovirus antigens.

Libraries were built with the immunoSEQ multiplex PCR assay. From the authors' description of their analysis: A statistical classification framework was developed to diagnose cytomegalovirus status using the catalog of TCR beta chain sequences. TCRdb took over this immuneACCESS table, retaining in-frame rearrangements with V and J assigned. Such tables are incomplete; in checked studies, under half of the missing clones stem from an unresolved V gene, and the remainder is unexplained. The V and J calls and the clone size are those of that table, but D and trimming were determined from the DNA. The sample table lists 160,000 or so clones, more than 75% of them with a count of one. The ten largest clones represent about 3% of the sample. The donors belonged to the validation cohort of about 120 subjects, which was separate from the approximately 680-subject first cohort. As for this clone: No antigen is known for it. Base qualities were left out, and no much larger clone turns up one base away.

A distance of 13 bases separates the germline ends of V and J, which lose 5 bases and 3 bases respectively. CDR3 length: 14 amino acids, cysteine to phenylalanine. The retained sequence is limited to the CDR3, 42 bases, with the frame set at the first base. CDR1 and CDR2 are read off the germline V gene (reference sequence) as SEHNR and FQNEAQ. The sample taken for sequencing was PBMCs. The V and J segments used are TRBV7-9 and TRBJ1-2, with no reliable assignment of the D segment. The clonotype was recovered from a man aged 18 to 30 in good health and CMV-seronegative. CDR3 protein: CASSPGGGYYGYTF. The DNA sequence reads TGTGCCAGCAGCCCAGGAGGAGGGTACTATGGCTACACCTTC.